Listed below are T cell receptor beta chains from one sample, sequenced in a study of spatial heterogeneity in lung cancer. TCRdb analysed the 5' RACE reads with MiXCR anew, one entry per CDR3 protein. The repertoire consists of about 110,000 distinct CDR3 sequences, with roughly 10% occurring once and the leading ten covering roughly a quarter. Here the sequenced sample was PBMCs, taken at follow-up. Source of these receptors: a female donor with early-stage non-small cell lung cancer. The CDR3 runs from the conserved cysteine through the conserved F or W. Fields, in order: V gene, clone size, J gene, D gene, CDR3 protein, CDR3 DNA. D genes are given only for firm matches. Not every row has a clone size; where given, it reads once, few, many or a size class.

V gene: TRBV7-2
clone size: few
J gene: TRBJ1-1
D gene: .
CDR3 protein: CASSLGGASNTEAFF
CDR3 DNA: TGTGCCAGCAGCTTAGGGGGCGCTTCGAACACTGAAGCTTTCTTT

V gene: TRBV20-1
clone size: few
J gene: TRBJ2-7
D gene: TRBD2
CDR3 protein: CSARGSSGTFEQYF
CDR3 DNA: TGCAGTGCTAGGGGGTCTAGCGGGACGTTCGAGCAGTACTTC

V gene: TRBV5-4
clone size: many
J gene: TRBJ2-1
D gene: .
CDR3 protein: CASSLDGTPYNEQFF
CDR3 DNA: TGTGCCAGCAGCTTGGATGGGACACCCTACAATGAGCAGTTCTTC

V gene: TRBV3-1
clone size: many
J gene: TRBJ1-1
D gene: .
CDR3 protein: CASSRQNRNTEAFF
CDR3 DNA: TGTGCCAGCAGCCGACAGAATAGGAACACTGAAGCTTTCTTT

V gene: TRBV19
clone size: .
J gene: TRBJ2-2
D gene: .
CDR3 protein: CASSMRAGELFF
CDR3 DNA: TGTGCCAGTAGTATGAGGGCCGGGGAGCTGTTTTTT

V gene: TRBV4-3
clone size: .
J gene: TRBJ2-1
D gene: TRBD2
CDR3 protein: CASSQGRALAEYNEQFF
CDR3 DNA: TGCGCCAGCAGCCAAGGGAGAGCTCTAGCGGAATACAATGAGCAGTTCTTC

V gene: TRBV28
clone size: few
J gene: TRBJ2-7
D gene: .
CDR3 protein: CASSLWAAGEYF
CDR3 DNA: TGTGCCAGCAGTTTATGGGCAGCTGGGGAGTACTTC

V gene: TRBV24-1
clone size: few
J gene: TRBJ2-2
D gene: .
CDR3 protein: CATSASTGPNTGELFF
CDR3 DNA: TGTGCCACCAGTGCCTCGACAGGCCCGAACACCGGGGAGCTGTTTTTT

V gene: TRBV15
clone size: few
J gene: TRBJ2-7
D gene: .
CDR3 protein: CATSRERNTEYEQYF
CDR3 DNA: TGTGCCACCAGCAGAGAACGGAACACAGAATACGAGCAGTACTTC

V gene: TRBV9
clone size: many
J gene: TRBJ1-1
D gene: .
CDR3 protein: CASSEGPYTEAFF
CDR3 DNA: TGTGCCAGCAGCGAGGGACCGTACACTGAAGCTTTCTTT

V gene: TRBV20-1
clone size: many
J gene: TRBJ2-7
D gene: TRBD2
CDR3 protein: CSASSGGSYEQYF
CDR3 DNA: TGCAGTGCTAGTAGCGGGGGCTCCTACGAGCAGTACTTC

V gene: TRBV30
clone size: few
J gene: TRBJ1-4
D gene: .
CDR3 protein: CAWSELGKLFF
CDR3 DNA: TGTGCCTGGAGCGAATTAGGGAAACTGTTTTTT

V gene: TRBV29-1
clone size: many
J gene: TRBJ1-1
D gene: .
CDR3 protein: CSASSRNTEAFF
CDR3 DNA: TGCAGCGCTAGCTCACGGAACACTGAAGCTTTCTTT

V gene: TRBV18
clone size: .
J gene: TRBJ1-2
D gene: .
CDR3 protein: CASSPDTLSRGDYGYTF
CDR3 DNA: TGTGCCAGCTCACCCGACACCCTTTCTCGGGGGGACTATGGCTACACCTTC

V gene: TRBV5-1
clone size: .
J gene: TRBJ2-7
D gene: .
CDR3 protein: CASSLVGIEQYF
CDR3 DNA: TGCGCCAGCAGCTTGGTAGGGATCGAGCAGTACTTC

V gene: TRBV2
clone size: .
J gene: TRBJ1-6
D gene: .
CDR3 protein: CASRDTRYSPLHF
CDR3 DNA: TGTGCCAGCAGAGACACGAGATATTCACCCCTCCACTTT

V gene: TRBV28
clone size: few
J gene: TRBJ2-7
D gene: TRBD2
CDR3 protein: CASSSAGEGYEQYF
CDR3 DNA: TGTGCCAGCAGTTCAGCGGGAGAGGGGTACGAGCAGTACTTC

V gene: TRBV3-1
clone size: many
J gene: TRBJ2-7
D gene: .
CDR3 protein: CASSQGGQGYEQYF
CDR3 DNA: TGTGCCAGCAGCCAAGGCGGACAAGGATACGAGCAGTACTTC

V gene: TRBV7-9
clone size: medium-sized
J gene: TRBJ1-1
D gene: TRBD1
CDR3 protein: CASSAVGTAEAFF
CDR3 DNA: TGTGCCAGCAGCGCGGTTGGGACAGCTGAAGCTTTCTTT

V gene: TRBV6-2/TRBV6-3
clone size: .
J gene: TRBJ1-1
D gene: .
CDR3 protein: CASRVGTGRVETEAFF
CDR3 DNA: TGTGCCAGCCGAGTTGGAACAGGGCGGGTAGAAACTGAAGCTTTCTTT

V gene: TRBV6-1
clone size: few
J gene: TRBJ2-5
D gene: .
CDR3 protein: CASSEGQVTGRLETQYF
CDR3 DNA: TGTGCCAGCAGTGAAGGTCAGGTTACGGGTCGGCTAGAGACCCAGTACTTC

V gene: TRBV27
clone size: few
J gene: TRBJ2-7
D gene: TRBD2
CDR3 protein: CASSVNLAGESYEQYF
CDR3 DNA: TGTGCCAGCAGTGTAAACCTAGCGGGAGAATCCTACGAGCAGTACTTC

V gene: TRBV7-9
clone size: few
J gene: TRBJ2-3
D gene: .
CDR3 protein: CASSLVSSVRDTQYF
CDR3 DNA: TGTGCCAGCAGCTTAGTTTCTAGCGTGAGAGATACGCAGTATTTT

V gene: TRBV29-1
clone size: .
J gene: TRBJ2-1
D gene: TRBD2
CDR3 protein: CSVELLPSGSGNEQFF
CDR3 DNA: TGCAGCGTTGAACTCTTGCCTAGCGGGAGTGGGAATGAGCAGTTCTTC

V gene: TRBV12-3/TRBV12-4
clone size: few
J gene: TRBJ2-1
D gene: .
CDR3 protein: CASSPGSGEQFF
CDR3 DNA: TGTGCCAGCAGCCCCGGTTCGGGGGAGCAGTTCTTC

V gene: TRBV10-3
clone size: few
J gene: TRBJ2-1
D gene: .
CDR3 protein: CAIRPRLGSYNEQFF
CDR3 DNA: TGTGCCATCAGGCCCCGACTGGGCTCCTACAATGAGCAGTTCTTC

V gene: TRBV20-1
clone size: .
J gene: TRBJ1-5
D gene: .
CDR3 protein: CSARDLTQWPPYSNQPQHF
CDR3 DNA: TGCAGTGCTAGAGATCTGACTCAATGGCCCCCGTATAGCAATCAGCCCCAGCATTTT

V gene: TRBV3-1
clone size: .
J gene: TRBJ1-2
D gene: .
CDR3 protein: CASSTGPGYTF
CDR3 DNA: TGTGCCAGCAGTACAGGGCCCGGCTACACCTTC

V gene: TRBV18
clone size: many
J gene: TRBJ2-1
D gene: .
CDR3 protein: CASSPLAGNEQFF
CDR3 DNA: TGTGCCAGCTCACCACTAGCCGGGAATGAGCAGTTCTTC

V gene: TRBV7-8
clone size: many
J gene: TRBJ2-7
D gene: .
CDR3 protein: CASSLAVLYEQYF
CDR3 DNA: TGTGCCAGCAGCTTAGCGGTCCTCTACGAGCAGTACTTC

V gene: TRBV12-3/TRBV12-4
clone size: many
J gene: TRBJ1-1
D gene: TRBD1
CDR3 protein: CASSPRQGNTEAFF
CDR3 DNA: TGTGCCAGCAGTCCCCGACAGGGTAACACTGAAGCTTTCTTT

V gene: TRBV20-1
clone size: .
J gene: TRBJ1-4
D gene: TRBD1
CDR3 protein: CSATGGATNEKLFF
CDR3 DNA: TGCAGTGCTACAGGGGGCGCAACTAATGAAAAACTGTTTTTT

V gene: TRBV20-1
clone size: few
J gene: TRBJ2-1
D gene: TRBD2
CDR3 protein: CSARTTAGGPYNEQFF
CDR3 DNA: TGCAGTGCTAGGACCACGGCGGGAGGGCCCTACAATGAGCAGTTCTTC

V gene: TRBV18
clone size: .
J gene: TRBJ1-6
D gene: .
CDR3 protein: CASSARDTAAYNSPLHF
CDR3 DNA: TGTGCCAGCTCAGCGCGCGACACCGCGGCCTATAATTCACCCCTCCACTTT

V gene: TRBV28
clone size: few
J gene: TRBJ2-6
D gene: .
CDR3 protein: CATPGEGAYGANVLTF
CDR3 DNA: TGTGCCACCCCTGGGGAGGGGGCATATGGGGCCAACGTCCTGACTTTC

V gene: TRBV28
clone size: .
J gene: TRBJ1-5
D gene: TRBD1
CDR3 protein: CASSPFYSTGQRGNQPQHF
CDR3 DNA: TGTGCCAGCAGTCCATTTTATTCGACAGGGCAGAGGGGGAATCAGCCCCAGCATTTT

V gene: TRBV28
clone size: few
J gene: TRBJ2-7
D gene: TRBD1
CDR3 protein: CASRTGVFYEQYF
CDR3 DNA: TGTGCCAGCAGGACAGGGGTCTTCTACGAGCAGTACTTC

V gene: TRBV5-6
clone size: few
J gene: TRBJ2-1
D gene: .
CDR3 protein: CASSNGNGEQFF
CDR3 DNA: TGTGCCAGCAGCAATGGAAATGGTGAGCAGTTCTTC

V gene: TRBV15
clone size: .
J gene: TRBJ2-7
D gene: TRBD1
CDR3 protein: CATSRGGTGVTEQYF
CDR3 DNA: TGTGCCACCAGCAGAGGGGGGACAGGGGTAACCGAGCAGTACTTC

V gene: TRBV27
clone size: many
J gene: TRBJ1-2
D gene: .
CDR3 protein: CASRGGYYGYTF
CDR3 DNA: TGTGCCAGCAGGGGGGGCTACTATGGCTACACCTTC

V gene: TRBV12-3/TRBV12-4
clone size: many
J gene: TRBJ1-1
D gene: TRBD1
CDR3 protein: CASRPRQGRVNTEAFF
CDR3 DNA: TGTGCCAGCAGACCCCGACAGGGGAGGGTGAACACTGAAGCTTTCTTT

V gene: TRBV4-3
clone size: .
J gene: TRBJ1-5
D gene: .
CDR3 protein: CASSQDISSNQPQHF
CDR3 DNA: TGCGCCAGCAGCCAAGATATAAGTAGCAATCAGCCCCAGCATTTT

V gene: TRBV5-1
clone size: .
J gene: TRBJ2-3
D gene: .
CDR3 protein: CASSAIRRDTQYF
CDR3 DNA: TGCGCCAGCAGCGCAATTAGGAGAGATACGCAGTATTTT

V gene: TRBV18
clone size: .
J gene: TRBJ2-7
D gene: .
CDR3 protein: CASSPLGEEQYF
CDR3 DNA: TGTGCCAGCTCACCACTAGGGGAGGAGCAGTACTTC